A single sample gave rise to the 20 T cell receptor beta chains below, sequenced in a study. MiXCR, run by TCRdb on the 5' RACE reads, gives a single entry per CDR3 protein. Among nearly 55,000 distinct CDR3 sequences listed, approximately 25% were seen once. The sample was tumor-infiltrating naive CD4+ T cells sorted from the breast tumor. The sample's subset: naive CD4+ T cells, CD4+CD45RA+CD25-. All receptors derive from a female donor with breast cancer.

This chain connects TRBV4-3 to TRBJ1-1; D gene ambiguous. The CDR3 loop spans 15 amino acids. V was shortened by 6 bases and J by 7 bases, with 21 bases between the two germline ends. CDR1 is LGHNA and CDR2 is YSLEER in the germline V gene. CDR3 region: CASRGQTSVGGEAFF. The DNA for the CDR3 is TGCGCCAGCAGGGGCCAAACCTCGGTTGGTGGTGAAGCTTTCTTT.

Ten or more counts support this clonotype. CDR3 loop: CASSSSGGRQETQYF. The CDR3 DNA reads as TGTGCCAGCAGCTCCTCAGGGGGCCGCCAAGAGACCCAGTACTTC. This chain links TRBV7-3 with TRBJ2-5, with 8 bases fitting TRBD1. The CDR3 consists of 15 residues. Germline V gives CDR1 SGHTA, CDR2 FQGTGA. Germline trimming cut 4 bases from V and 1 base from J; bases unmatched to any gene: 5.

This clonotype occurred a few times. The rearrangement joins TRBV5-1 to TRBJ2-1; D might be TRBD1 or TRBD2, each matching 5 bases. Per the germline V gene, CDR1 is SGHRS and CDR2 is YFSETQ. Trimming cost V 2 bases and J 2 bases, with 11 bases left between them. This CDR3 is 15 amino acids long. CDR3 nucleotides: TGCGCCAGCAGCTTCCGCAGGGACCCCTACAATGAGCAGTTCTTC. Translating gives CASSFRRDPYNEQFF.

The table lists this clonotype with a few counts. This sequence joins TRBV4-3 and TRBJ2-4; 9 nucleotides match TRBD2. The V and J ends lost 0 bases and 0 bases, in that order; junction bases with no gene match: 3. The CDR3 totals 17 residues. In germline, CDR1 is LGHNA, CDR2 YSLEER. The CDR3 DNA reads as TGCGCCAGCAGCCAAGATAATAGCGGGGGAGCCAAAAACATTCAGTACTTC. Amino acids: CASSQDNSGGAKNIQYF.

The rearrangement uses TRBV27 and TRBJ2-7; D not resolved. The CDR3 sequence is 14 residues long. CDR1 MNHEY and CDR2 SMNVEV come from the germline V gene (reference sequence). V was pared by 2 bases and J by 5 bases, with 13 bases between. The CDR3 bases are TGTGCCAGCAGTTTAAAAAAGTCGCAGGACGAGCAGTACTTC. Protein product: CASSLKKSQDEQYF.

The chain is built from TRBV9 and TRBJ2-5; D perhaps matches TRBD2 (6 bases). The V and J ends lost 2 bases and 5 bases respectively, with 16 bases between them. The CDR3 has 15 amino acids. Germline V lookup: CDR1 SGDLS, CDR2 YYNGEE. The CDR3: CASSVGWGSGETQYF. The CDR3 DNA sequence: TGTGCCAGCAGCGTGGGTTGGGGGAGCGGGGAGACCCAGTACTTC.

J is TRBJ1-4 and V is TRBV29-1, with D unresolved. CDR3 length: 13 amino acids. CDR1 and CDR2 (germline): SQVTM, ANQGSEA. V was shortened by 6 bases and J by 7 bases, with 15 bases between the two germline ends. Here the CDR3 reads CSVAGLSGEKLFF. As DNA, the CDR3 is TGCAGCGTCGCCGGTCTTTCAGGTGAAAAACTGTTTTTT.

V gene TRBV6-2 or TRBV6-3 combines with J gene TRBJ2-7; 7 nucleotides line up with TRBD1. The CDR3 sequence is 16 residues long. CDR1 is MNHEY, CDR2 SVGEGT, per germline. V lost 6 bases to trimming and J lost 1 base; unmatched junction nucleotides: 12. CDR3 DNA: TGTGCCAGCAGACCCAATCCGGGACAGAAATCCTACGAGCAGTACTTC. It yields the protein CASRPNPGQKSYEQYF.

As regards this clonotype: This CDR3 fails to terminate in the conserved phenylalanine or tryptophan, so it likely reflects a read error. The gene calls are TRBV9 and TRBJ2-7; tentatively, D is TRBD1 (5 bases). The V gene's germline CDR1 is SGDLS and CDR2 YYNGEE. V gave up 3 bases and J gave up 6 bases, with 13 bases separating them. The CDR3 covers 13 residues. The CDR3 loop reads CASSGGGWCEQYI. Here the CDR3 DNA reads TGTGCCAGCAGCGGGGGCGGTTGGTGCGAGCAGTACATC.

The genes are TRBV2 and TRBJ2-1; D unclear. The CDR3 consists of 13 residues. From germline, CDR1 is SNHLY and CDR2 FYNNEI. Trimming left V 2 bases short and J 0 bases short, with 2 bases between. The CDR3: CASSEFSYNEQFF. The CDR3 bases are TGTGCCAGCAGTGAATTCTCCTACAATGAGCAGTTCTTC.

This clonotype was recorded many times. This chain links TRBV9 with TRBJ1-5; TRBD1 matches at 9 bases. This CDR3 is 14 amino acids long. CDR1 and CDR2 (germline): SGDLS, YYNGEE. Germline trimming cut 0 bases from V and 5 bases from J; bases unmatched to any gene: 0. In nucleotides, the CDR3 is TGTGCCAGCAGCGTAGGGACAGGGGATCAGCCCCAGCATTTT. It translates to CASSVGTGDQPQHF.

A few counts support this clonotype. The V call is TRBV5-6, the J call TRBJ1-3; D is undetermined. CDR3 length equals 15 residues. Trimming left V 1 base short and J 3 bases short, with 11 bases between. CDR1 is SGHDT, CDR2 YYEEEE, per germline. Here the CDR3 reads CASSLRGRIGNTIYF. CDR3 DNA sequence: TGTGCCAGCAGCTTGAGAGGGCGGATTGGAAACACCATATATTTT.

The V call is TRBV7-2, the J call TRBJ2-3; D is perhaps TRBD2 (6 bases). Germline V CDR1 and CDR2: SGHTA, FQGNSA. The length of the CDR3 is 15 residues. V was pared by 5 bases and J by 2 bases, with 14 bases between. This CDR3 reads CASSPAGIYTDTQYF. The CDR3 DNA sequence: TGTGCCAGCAGCCCGGCGGGGATTTACACAGATACGCAGTATTTT.

This clonotype turned up a few times. This chain connects TRBV5-1 to TRBJ2-5, with D possibly being TRBD2 (6 bases). Germline V gives CDR1 SGHRS, CDR2 YFSETQ. The CDR3 is 14 residues long. V lost 4 bases and J lost 5, with 15 bases in between. The CDR3 DNA is TGCGCCAGCAGCACGGCGGGGAAGACGGAGACCCAGTACTTC. This encodes CASSTAGKTETQYF.

This clonotype was detected only once. One base away lies a much larger clone, so this may be a sequencing read error. The rearrangement links TRBV7-2 to TRBJ2-7; TRBD1 agrees at 9 bases. The CDR3 length is 13 residues. Germline V gene sequence: CDR1 SGHTA, CDR2 FQGNSA. Written as DNA, the CDR3 is TGTGCCAGCAGCCGGAGGACAGGGGACGCCGTCGCTTTC. This translates into CASSRRTGDAVAF. The full variable domain, its missing parts supplied by reference TRBV7-2 and TRBJ2-7, is GAGVSQSPSNKVTEKGKDVELRCDPISGHTALYWYRQSLGQGLEFLIYFQGNSAPDKSGLPSDRFSAERTGGSVSTLTIQRTQQEDSAVYLCASSRRTGDAVAFGPGTRLTVT.

Note on this clonotype: The final CDR3 position lacks the conserved phenylalanine or tryptophan, pointing to a likely read error. The gene calls are TRBV7-8 and TRBJ1-6; perhaps TRBD1 as D (5 bases). Between the trimmed V and J ends, which lost 2 bases and 7 bases, there was a span of 15 bases. The length of the CDR3 is 16 residues. Germline V gene data show CDR1 as SGHVS and CDR2 as FQNEAQ. The DNA for the CDR3 is TGTGCCAGCAGCTTATGGTCCGGGGGTGGAAATTCACCCCTCCACTTG. It encodes CASSLWSGGGNSPLHL.

This clonotype appeared many times. The chain is built from TRBV5-5 and TRBJ2-5; TRBD1 matches at 7 bases. This CDR3 is built from 14 residues. Per germline, CDR1 SGHKS and CDR2 YYEKEE (reference sequence). V dropped 4 bases and J dropped 0; count of bases not matched to a gene: 3. The CDR3 region has the DNA TGTGCCAGCAGCCCGGGACAGTACCAAGAGACCCAGTACTTC. This gives the protein CASSPGQYQETQYF.

Comment on this clonotype: The germline gene is not matched at one end of the junction; a read error may be the cause. The rearrangement links TRBV10-3 to TRBJ2-3, with TRBD1 as a possible D gene (5 bases). Per germline, CDR1 ENHRY and CDR2 SYGVKD. This CDR3 region has 13 residues. DNA of the CDR3: TGTGCCGCTCAGGGCCAGAGCACAGATATGCAGTATTTT. Translating gives CAAQGQSTDMQYF.

This clonotype was seen a few times. The V call is TRBV4-1, the J call TRBJ1-3; D is possibly TRBD1 (5 bases). The V and J ends lost 2 bases and 2 bases respectively, with 16 bases between them. The CDR3 runs to 17 residues. CDR1 is MGHRA, CDR2 YSYEKL, per germline. The CDR3 bases are TGCGCCAGCAGCCAATTATTCAACGGGGGTCCTGGAAACACCATATATTTT. This sequence encodes CASSQLFNGGPGNTIYF.

This clonotype has just a few counts. The chain has TRBV11-3 and TRBJ2-5; TRBD1 is a possible D gene (5 bases). Trimming pared 2 bases from V and 5 bases from J, leaving 9 bases between. The CDR3 sequence is 13 residues long. Germline CDR1 and CDR2: SGHNT and YENEEA. CDR3 sequence reads: CASSLRGGETQYF. The CDR3, as DNA: TGTGCCAGCAGCTTAAGGGGTGGCGAGACCCAGTACTTC.